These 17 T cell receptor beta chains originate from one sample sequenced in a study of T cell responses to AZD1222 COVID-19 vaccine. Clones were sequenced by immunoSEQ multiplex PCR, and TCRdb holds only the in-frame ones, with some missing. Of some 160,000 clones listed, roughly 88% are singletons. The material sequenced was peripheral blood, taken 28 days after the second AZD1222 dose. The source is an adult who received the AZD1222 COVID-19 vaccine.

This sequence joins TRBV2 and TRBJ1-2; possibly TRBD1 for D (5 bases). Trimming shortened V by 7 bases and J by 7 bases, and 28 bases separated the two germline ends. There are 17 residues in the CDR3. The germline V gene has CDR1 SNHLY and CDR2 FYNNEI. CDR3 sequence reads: CASTRDQVLSEEGGYTF. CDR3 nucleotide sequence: TGTGCCAGCACCCGGGACCAAGTCCTCTCTGAGGAAGGTGGCTACACCTTC. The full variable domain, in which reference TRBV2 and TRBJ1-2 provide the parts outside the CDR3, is EPEVTQTPSHQVTQMGQEVILRCVPISNHLYFYWYRQILGQKVEFLVSFYNNEISEKSEIFDDQFSVERPDGSNFTLKIRSTKLEDSAMYFCASTRDQVLSEEGGYTFGSGTRLTVV.

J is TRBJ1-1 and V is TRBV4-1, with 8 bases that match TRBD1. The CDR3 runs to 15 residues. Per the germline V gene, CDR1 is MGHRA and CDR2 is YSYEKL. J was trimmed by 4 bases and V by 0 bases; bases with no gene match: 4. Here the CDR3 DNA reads TGCGCCAGCAGCCAAGAAGGACAGGGAGTCACTGAAGCTTTCTTT. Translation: CASSQEGQGVTEAFF.

The CDR3 spells CASSLAGAQETQYF. The CDR3, as DNA: TGTGCCAGCAGCCTCGCAGGGGCCCAAGAGACCCAGTACTTC. The chain joins TRBV3-1 (or the pseudogene TRBV3-2) to TRBJ2-5, with D possibly TRBD1 on 6 matching bases. The CDR3 extends over 14 amino acids. Germline values: CDR1 LGHDT, CDR2 YNNKEL (reference sequence). Trimming pared 4 bases from V and 1 base from J, leaving 10 bases between.

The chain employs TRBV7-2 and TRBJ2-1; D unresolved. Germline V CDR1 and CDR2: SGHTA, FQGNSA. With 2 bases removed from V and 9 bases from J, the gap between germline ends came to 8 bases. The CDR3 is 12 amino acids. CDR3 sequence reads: CASSLIITEQFF. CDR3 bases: TGTGCCAGCAGCTTAATAATAACTGAGCAGTTCTTC.

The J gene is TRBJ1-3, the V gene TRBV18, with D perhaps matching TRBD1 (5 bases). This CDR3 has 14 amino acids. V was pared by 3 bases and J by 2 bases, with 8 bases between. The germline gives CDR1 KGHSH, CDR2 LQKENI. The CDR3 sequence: CASSPQGTGNTIYF. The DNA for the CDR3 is TGTGCCAGCTCACCCCAGGGTACTGGAAACACCATATATTTT.

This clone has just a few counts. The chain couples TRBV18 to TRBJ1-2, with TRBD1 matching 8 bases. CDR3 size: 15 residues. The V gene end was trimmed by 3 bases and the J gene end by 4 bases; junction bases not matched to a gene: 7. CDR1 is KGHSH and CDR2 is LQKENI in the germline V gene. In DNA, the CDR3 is TGTGCCAGCTCACCCGCCTCAGGGGGCGGCTATGGCTACACCTTC. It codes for CASSPASGGGYGYTF. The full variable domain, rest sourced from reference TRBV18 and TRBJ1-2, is NAGVMQNPRHLVRRRGQEARLRCSPMKGHSHVYWYRQLPEEGLKFMVYLQKENIIDESGMPKERFSAEFPKEGPSILRIQQVVRGDSAAYFCASSPASGGGYGYTFGSGTRLTVV.

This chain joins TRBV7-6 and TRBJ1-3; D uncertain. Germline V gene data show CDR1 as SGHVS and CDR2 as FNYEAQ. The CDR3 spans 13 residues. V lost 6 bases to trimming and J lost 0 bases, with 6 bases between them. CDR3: CASRQVSGNTIYF. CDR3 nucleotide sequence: TGTGCCAGCAGGCAGGTCTCTGGAAACACCATATATTTT.

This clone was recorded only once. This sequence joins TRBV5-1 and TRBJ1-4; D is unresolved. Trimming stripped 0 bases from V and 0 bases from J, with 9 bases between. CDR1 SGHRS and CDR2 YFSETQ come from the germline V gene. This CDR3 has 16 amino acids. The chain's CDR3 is CASSLEVEATNEKLFF. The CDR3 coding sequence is TGCGCCAGCAGCTTGGAGGTCGAAGCAACTAATGAAAAACTGTTTTTT.

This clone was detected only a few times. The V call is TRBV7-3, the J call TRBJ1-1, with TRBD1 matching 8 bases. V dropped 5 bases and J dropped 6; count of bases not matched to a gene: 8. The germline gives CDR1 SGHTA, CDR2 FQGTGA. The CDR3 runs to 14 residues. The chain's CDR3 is CASSDRGGAAEAFF. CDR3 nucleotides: TGTGCCAGCAGCGACAGGGGAGGGGCGGCTGAAGCTTTCTTT.

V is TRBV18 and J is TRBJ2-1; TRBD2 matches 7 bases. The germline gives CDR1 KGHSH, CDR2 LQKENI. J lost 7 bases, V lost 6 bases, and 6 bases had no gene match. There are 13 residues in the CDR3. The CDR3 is CASSGLEGNEQFF. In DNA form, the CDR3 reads TGTGCCAGCTCTGGACTAGAGGGAAATGAGCAGTTCTTC. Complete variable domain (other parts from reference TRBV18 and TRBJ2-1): NAGVMQNPRHLVRRRGQEARLRCSPMKGHSHVYWYRQLPEEGLKFMVYLQKENIIDESGMPKERFSAEFPKEGPSILRIQQVVRGDSAAYFCASSGLEGNEQFFGPGTRLTVL.

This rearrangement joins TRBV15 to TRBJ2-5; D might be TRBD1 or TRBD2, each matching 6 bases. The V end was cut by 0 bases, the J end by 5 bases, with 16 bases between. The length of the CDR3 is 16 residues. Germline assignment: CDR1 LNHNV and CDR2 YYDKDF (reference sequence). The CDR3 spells CATSRDRGTLGETQYF. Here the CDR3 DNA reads TGTGCCACCAGCAGAGATCGGGGGACATTGGGGGAGACCCAGTACTTC.

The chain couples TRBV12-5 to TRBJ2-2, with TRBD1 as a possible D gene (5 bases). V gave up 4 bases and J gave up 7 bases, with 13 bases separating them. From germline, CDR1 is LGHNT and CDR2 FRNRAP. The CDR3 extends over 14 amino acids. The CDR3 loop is CASGWGRADGELFF. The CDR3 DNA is TGTGCTAGTGGTTGGGGCAGGGCGGACGGGGAGCTGTTTTTT.

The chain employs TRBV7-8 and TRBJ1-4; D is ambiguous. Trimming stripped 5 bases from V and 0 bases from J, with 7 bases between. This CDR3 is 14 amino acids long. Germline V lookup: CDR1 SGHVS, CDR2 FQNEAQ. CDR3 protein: CASSARATNEKLFF. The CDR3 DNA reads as TGTGCCAGCAGCGCCCGGGCAACTAATGAAAAACTGTTTTTT.

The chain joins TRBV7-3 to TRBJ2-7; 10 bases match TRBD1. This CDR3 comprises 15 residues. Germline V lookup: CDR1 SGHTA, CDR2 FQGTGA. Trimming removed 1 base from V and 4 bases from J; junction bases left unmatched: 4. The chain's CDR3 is CASSLKDRGMYEQYF. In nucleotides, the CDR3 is TGTGCCAGCAGCTTAAAGGACAGGGGGATGTACGAGCAGTACTTC.

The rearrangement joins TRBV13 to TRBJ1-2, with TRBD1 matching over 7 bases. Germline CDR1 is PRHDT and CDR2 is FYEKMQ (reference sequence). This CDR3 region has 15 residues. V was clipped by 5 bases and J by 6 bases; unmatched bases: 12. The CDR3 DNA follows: TGTGCCAGCAGCCCCTTAAGACAGGGTATGGATGGCTACACCTTC. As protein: CASSPLRQGMDGYTF.

This CDR3 is CASSLSGGYEQYF. In DNA form, the CDR3 reads TGTGCCAGCAGCCTATCGGGCGGCTACGAGCAGTACTTC. The J gene is TRBJ2-7, the V gene TRBV7-9; D unclear. V lost 5 bases, J lost 3 bases, and 11 bases lay in between. CDR1 is SEHNR, CDR2 FQNEAQ, per germline (reference sequence). This CDR3 has 13 amino acids.

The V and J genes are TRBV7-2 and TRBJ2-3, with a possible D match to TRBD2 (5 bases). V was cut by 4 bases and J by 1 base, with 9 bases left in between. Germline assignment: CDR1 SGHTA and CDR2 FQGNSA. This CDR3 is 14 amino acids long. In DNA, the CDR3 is TGTGCCAGCAGCTCTCTGCGGGGCACAGATACGCAGTATTTT. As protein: CASSSLRGTDTQYF. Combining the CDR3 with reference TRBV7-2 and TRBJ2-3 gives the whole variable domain GAGVSQSPSNKVTEKGKDVELRCDPISGHTALYWYRQSLGQGLEFLIYFQGNSAPDKSGLPSDRFSAERTGGSVSTLTIQRTQQEDSAVYLCASSSLRGTDTQYFGPGTRLTVL.